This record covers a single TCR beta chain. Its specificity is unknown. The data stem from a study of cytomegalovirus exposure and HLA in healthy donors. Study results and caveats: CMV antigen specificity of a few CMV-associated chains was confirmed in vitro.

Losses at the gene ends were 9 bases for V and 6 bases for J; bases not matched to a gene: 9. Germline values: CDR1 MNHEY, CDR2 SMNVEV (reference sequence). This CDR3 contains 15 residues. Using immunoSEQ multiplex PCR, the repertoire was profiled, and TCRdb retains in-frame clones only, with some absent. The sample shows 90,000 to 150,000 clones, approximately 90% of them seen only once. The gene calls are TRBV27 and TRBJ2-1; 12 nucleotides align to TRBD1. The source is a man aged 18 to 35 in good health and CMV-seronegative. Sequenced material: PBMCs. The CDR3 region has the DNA TGTGCCAGTAGTATCCGGGACAGGGGGCTCAATGAGCAGTTCTTC. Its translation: CASSIRDRGLNEQFF.